This TCR beta chain was profiled in a study of blood T cells in healthy people across ages. The table lists this clonotype with many counts. Collection of 8.5 to 10 milliliters of peripheral blood was performed for each donor. Total RNA was isolated from each sample in quantities of at least 6 micrograms. Primers used in a second PCR of about 7 to 12 cycles were a sample-barcoded 5' primer and a J-beta primer mix. One entry per CDR3 protein results from TCRdb running MiXCR on the 5' RACE reads. The table includes roughly 1.5 million distinct CDR3 sequences, about 42% detected once. The CDR3 totals 14 residues. The V end lost 0 bases, the J end lost 1 base, and 6 bases lay between the germline ends. The V gene's germline CDR1 is SGDLS and CDR2 YYNGEE.

The sequence came from a woman younger than 35 in good health. Sequencing was carried out using blood. V is TRBV9 and J is TRBJ2-3; D may be TRBD2 (5 bases). Written as DNA, the CDR3 is TGTGCCAGCAGCGTAGTTAGCGGCACAGATACGCAGTATTTT. Its translation: CASSVVSGTDTQYF.